These T cell receptor beta chains were read from a single sample in a study of T cells in Graves' hyperthyroidism and ophthalmopathy. TCRdb fed the multiplex PCR reads into MiXCR, producing one record per CDR3 protein. There are about 99,000 distinct CDR3 sequences in the sample; about 50% occur only once, and under 30% lies in the top ten. The sample taken for sequencing was blood. The receptors were gathered from a man aged 40-50 years with Graves' hyperthyroidism. CDR3s include the opening cysteine and the closing phenylalanine or tryptophan. The D gene is left open where the match is weak. A row's size may be missing; if present it is once, few, many or a size class.

d_gene,v_gene,abundance,j_gene,CDR3nt,CDR3aa
NA,TRBV20-1,NA,TRBJ2-6,TGCAGTGCTACTTTCTCTGGGGCCAACGTCCTGACTTTC,CSATFSGANVLTF
NA,TRBV19,many,TRBJ2-2,TGTGCCAGTAGTATGGACAGCAACACCGGGGAGCTGTTTTTT,CASSMDSNTGELFF
NA,TRBV24-1,few,TRBJ2-2,NA,CATSDFAGGSTGELLF
NA,TRBV25-1,many,TRBJ2-5,TGTGCCAGCACTTCGTGGGAGACCCAGTACTTC,CASTSWETQYF
NA,TRBV12-3/TRBV12-4,many,TRBJ1-1,TGTGCCAGCAGTTTTGGTGGGTCGAGTAACACTGAAGCTTTCTTT,CASSFGGSSNTEAFF
NA,TRBV7-3,NA,TRBJ1-1,TGTGCCAGCAGCTTCGTGAGGGGTAGGGACACTGAAGCTTTCTTT,CASSFVRGRDTEAFF
TRBD2,TRBV20-1,many,TRBJ2-2,TGCAGTGCTAGGACTAGCGGGAACACCGGGGAGCTGTTTTTT,CSARTSGNTGELFF
TRBD1,TRBV7-2,NA,TRBJ1-2,TGTGCCAGTAGACAGGGGAATGGCTACACCTTC,CASRQGNGYTF
NA,TRBV20-1,many,TRBJ2-5,TGCAGTGCTCCCGACGGGGGCCAAGAGACCCAGTACTTC,CSAPDGGQETQYF
NA,TRBV12-5,many,TRBJ1-1,TGTGCTAGTGGTTCCCCCACGGGGGACCACACTGAAGCTTTCTTT,CASGSPTGDHTEAFF
NA,TRBV20-1,NA,TRBJ2-3,TGCAGTGCCAATGAGCGAGGGCCAACAGATACGCAGTATTTT,CSANERGPTDTQYF
TRBD2,TRBV14,NA,TRBJ2-1,TGTGCCAGCAGCGCAGCTGTAGCGGGGGGGCACAACGAGCAGTTCTTC,CASSAAVAGGHNEQFF
NA,TRBV29-1,NA,TRBJ2-2,TGCAGCGCTTATATGACAACGAACACCGGGGAGCTGTTTTTT,CSAYMTTNTGELFF
NA,TRBV9,many,TRBJ1-5,TGTGCCAGCAGCTCGAGTTGGGACACCAATCAGCCCCAGCATTTT,CASSSSWDTNQPQHF
NA,TRBV9,many,TRBJ1-2,TGTGCCAGCACCATGGGGCACGGAAACTATGGCTACACCTTC,CASTMGHGNYGYTF
NA,TRBV9,NA,TRBJ1-2,TGTGCCAGCAGCGTAGGGGCAGGGGTCAGGGGCTACACCTTC,CASSVGAGVRGYTF
NA,TRBV7-9,NA,TRBJ1-2,TGTGCCAGCAGCTTAGAGCGGGGTTCCGAGGGCTATGGCTACACCTTC,CASSLERGSEGYGYTF
NA,TRBV29-1,NA,TRBJ2-7,TGCAGCGTACGCGGGACACATCCCTACGAGCAGTACTTC,CSVRGTHPYEQYF
TRBD1,TRBV11-2,many,TRBJ2-7,TGTGCCAGCAGCAGCGACAGGGGGACCGAGCAGTACTTC,CASSSDRGTEQYF
NA,TRBV2,NA,TRBJ1-5,TGTGCCAGCAGTGAAGCGGGGACGGTGGGCAATCAGCCCCAGCATTTT,CASSEAGTVGNQPQHF
NA,TRBV2,NA,TRBJ1-6,TGTGCCAGCACTCCAAGTGGGAATTCACCCCTCCATTTT,CASTPSGNSPLHF
NA,TRBV5-6,few,TRBJ2-7,TGTGCCAGCAGCTTGACAGGGTACGAGCAGTACTTC,CASSLTGYEQYF
TRBD1,TRBV20-1,NA,TRBJ2-7,TGCAGTGCTCCCCTGGCAGGGGGCTACAAGGAGCAGTACTTC,CSAPLAGGYKEQYF
NA,TRBV6-1,many,TRBJ1-3,TGTGCCAGCAGCGAAGGTCCCTCTAACTCTGGAAACACCATATATTTT,CASSEGPSNSGNTIYF
TRBD2,TRBV6-2/TRBV6-3,many,TRBJ2-1,TGTGCCAGCATACTAGCGGAGAACAATGAGCAGTTCTTC,CASILAENNEQFF
TRBD1,TRBV2,once,TRBJ2-7,TGTGCCAGCCGTATTGGACAGGGGGCGCACGGGCAGTACTTC,CASRIGQGAHGQYF
TRBD2,TRBV5-1,many,TRBJ2-5,TGCGCCAGCAGCTTGAGGCGGGGGGAAGGGGAGACCCAGTACTTC,CASSLRRGEGETQYF
NA,TRBV6-2/TRBV6-3,many,TRBJ2-5,TGTGCCAGCAGTTACTCGATATTGCGAGAGACCCAGTACTTC,CASSYSILRETQYF
NA,TRBV5-1,many,TRBJ1-1,TGCGCCAGCAGCCCGGGCGGGAGGAGCACTGAAGCTTTCTTT,CASSPGGRSTEAFF
TRBD1,TRBV6-5,many,TRBJ2-1,TGTGCCAGCAGTTCGCGCCGGGACAGGGGGCAGTTTGAGCAGTTCTTC,CASSSRRDRGQFEQFF
NA,TRBV3-1,many,TRBJ2-7,TGTGCCAGCAGCCAAGGGACGGACCGGGAGCAGTACTTC,CASSQGTDREQYF
TRBD1,TRBV5-6,NA,TRBJ1-4,TGTGCCAGCAGCGCAGCAGGGGGCTCATATGAAAAACTGTTTTTT,CASSAAGGSYEKLFF
NA,TRBV5-6,many,TRBJ1-1,TGTGCCAGCACCGACTCCAACAGGGAGCATTACACTGAAGCTTTCTTT,CASTDSNREHYTEAFF
TRBD1,TRBV29-1,NA,TRBJ1-2,TGCAGCGTGGGGACAGTCACTAACTATAGCTACACCTTC,CSVGTVTNYSYTF
TRBD1,TRBV7-9,many,TRBJ2-1,TGTGCCAGCAGCCGCCGGGACAGGGGCTACAATGAGCAGTTCTTC,CASSRRDRGYNEQFF
NA,TRBV7-2,many,TRBJ2-5,TGTGCCAGCAGCTTGGACCAAGAGACCCAGTACTTC,CASSLDQETQYF
NA,TRBV12-3/TRBV12-4,NA,TRBJ2-3,TGTGCCAGCAGTTCGGCGACAGGCTCCGTAGACGAGCAGTATTTT,CASSSATGSVDEQYF
TRBD1,TRBV5-1,many,TRBJ2-1,TGCGCCAGCAGCTTGACAGGGGCCACCTACAATGAGCAGTTCTTC,CASSLTGATYNEQFF
NA,TRBV5-1,NA,TRBJ2-3,TGCGCCAGCAGTCTGCAGGGGAGAGATACGCAGTATTTT,CASSLQGRDTQYF
NA,TRBV7-2,NA,TRBJ2-1,TGTGCCTGGAGTTCTAGCGACTACAATGAGCAGTTCTTC,CAWSSSDYNEQFF
TRBD1,TRBV2,once,TRBJ1-6,TGTGCCAGCAAACCGGGACAGGAGCCCCTCCACTTT,CASKPGQEPLHF
NA,TRBV6-5,many,TRBJ2-1,TGTGCCAGCAGGTCCAGGGGTAGCAACAATGAGCAGTTCTTC,CASRSRGSNNEQFF
NA,TRBV7-8,NA,TRBJ1-2,TGTGCCAGCAGCTTACGACCGAACTATGGCTACACCTTC,CASSLRPNYGYTF
NA,TRBV5-1,NA,TRBJ1-5,TGCGCCAGCAGCTTGGCCGGGGGCAATCAGCCCCAGCATTTT,CASSLAGGNQPQHF
NA,TRBV6-6,few,TRBJ2-7,TGTGCCAGCCAGGGTGGCAGGGCGGATATGGTGCAGTACTTC,CASQGGRADMVQYF
NA,TRBV29-1,NA,TRBJ1-2,TGCAGCGTTGATTGGGCGCGGGAGGGCTACACCTTC,CSVDWAREGYTF
NA,TRBV3-1,few,TRBJ2-5,TGTGCCAGCAGCCAATTTGAGACCCAGTACTTC,CASSQFETQYF
NA,TRBV10-3,NA,TRBJ1-2,TGTGCCATCAGTGTCCGCGGACATCGAAAACCGGGTTATGGCTACACCTTC,CAISVRGHRKPGYGYTF
NA,TRBV29-1,NA,TRBJ2-7,TGCAGCGTTGATTTCGGCAGGACCAGCGCCTACGAGCAGTACTTC,CSVDFGRTSAYEQYF
TRBD1,TRBV7-2,many,TRBJ2-1,TGTGCCAGCAGCTTAGACCGACAGGGCTACAATGAGCAGTTCTTC,CASSLDRQGYNEQFF
NA,TRBV5-1,NA,TRBJ1-5,TGCGTCAGCAGCCTGTGGCACAATCAGCCCCAGCATTTT,CVSSLWHNQPQHF
TRBD2,TRBV20-1,many,TRBJ2-1,TGCAGTGCTAGAGATAGCACTAGCGGAGATGCCTACAATGAGCAGTTCTTC,CSARDSTSGDAYNEQFF
TRBD1,TRBV2,many,TRBJ2-7,TGTGCCAGCAGTGATCGAATCCCGGGACAGCAAGGGTTTTACGAGCAGTACTTC,CASSDRIPGQQGFYEQYF
NA,TRBV18,NA,TRBJ1-3,TGTGCCAGCTCACCCACCAGGGCGAACTCTGGAAACACCATATATTTT,CASSPTRANSGNTIYF
NA,TRBV19,NA,TRBJ1-5,TGTGCCAGTAGGGACAAAGTTCGTTATCAGCCCCAGCATTTT,CASRDKVRYQPQHF
NA,TRBV5-1,many,TRBJ2-7,TGCGCCAGCAGAGAGGACAACTACGAGCAGTACTTC,CASREDNYEQYF
TRBD2,TRBV20-1,NA,TRBJ2-2,TGCAGTGCTAGGGGGGTTAGCGGGGGGGACACCGGGGAGCTGTTTTTT,CSARGVSGGDTGELFF
NA,TRBV2,NA,TRBJ1-2,TGTGCCAGCAGTGAATCGGGGGTTTCGGATGGCTACACCTTC,CASSESGVSDGYTF
NA,TRBV4-3,many,TRBJ2-2,TGCGCCAGCAGCCAAGCGGGACTCAACACCGGGGAGCTGTTTTTT,CASSQAGLNTGELFF
TRBD2,TRBV7-9,many,TRBJ2-7,TGTGCCAGCAGCTTAGCCGGGGGGAACGAGCAGTACTTC,CASSLAGGNEQYF